The 27 T cell receptor beta chains below all came from one sample that was sequenced in a study of PD-L1 blockade in urothelial cancer. Here immunoSEQ multiplex PCR was the method, and the copy in TCRdb shows in-frame clones only, minus some. This table holds roughly 26,000 clones, 80% to 90% found once. The sample consisted of PBMCs, taken around atezolizumab (anti-PD-L1) treatment. The receptors were sampled from a man aged 55 to 70 with urothelial cancer.

The rearrangement links TRBV5-8 to TRBJ2-1; possibly TRBD2 for D (5 bases). With 6 bases removed from V and 0 bases from J, the gap between germline ends came to 16 bases. The CDR3 is 16 residues long. CDR1 SGHTS and CDR2 YDEGEE come from the germline V gene. The CDR3 is CASTIGGGSSYNEQFF. The CDR3 coding sequence is TGTGCCAGCACCATAGGAGGCGGAAGCTCCTACAATGAGCAGTTCTTC.

The chain uses TRBV6-5 and TRBJ2-4; possibly TRBD1 for D (6 bases). Trimming removed 5 bases from V and 3 bases from J, with 11 bases in between. The CDR3 runs 14 residues. In germline, CDR1 is MNHEY, CDR2 SVGAGI. The CDR3 coding sequence is TGTGCCAGCAGTCCCGGGACAATCAAAAACATTCAGTACTTC. Translated, it gives CASSPGTIKNIQYF.

The chain combines TRBV5-5 with TRBJ1-3; D gene unclear. Trimming removed 1 base at V and 6 bases at J, with 8 bases between. The CDR3 is 13 amino acids. The germline V gene encodes CDR1 SGHKS and CDR2 YYEKEE (reference sequence). CDR3 protein: CASSLTIENTIYF. The CDR3 bases are TGTGCCAGCAGCTTGACTATCGAAAACACCATATATTTT.

This clone has just a few counts. The J gene is TRBJ1-2, the V gene TRBV19, with 8 bases lining up with TRBD1. The CDR3 has 15 amino acids. The V gene end was trimmed by 5 bases and the J gene end by 5 bases; junction bases not matched to a gene: 10. The V gene's germline CDR1 is LNHDA and CDR2 SQIVND (reference sequence). CDR3 in amino acids: CASSVQDRGDYGYTF. Here the CDR3 DNA reads TGTGCCAGTAGTGTTCAAGACAGGGGTGATTATGGCTACACCTTC.

The J gene is TRBJ1-1, the V gene TRBV9; D call uncertain. The CDR3 loop spans 14 amino acids. The germline V gene encodes CDR1 SGDLS and CDR2 YYNGEE. The V gene lost 0 bases and the J gene lost 2 bases, with 8 bases spanning the gap. The CDR3 region has the DNA TGTGCCAGCAGCGTAGCCCAGTTTAACACTGAAGCTTTCTTT. It yields the protein CASSVAQFNTEAFF.

The chain couples TRBV7-2 to TRBJ2-5; 7 bases match TRBD2. The germline V gene encodes CDR1 SGHTA and CDR2 FQGNSA. This CDR3 region has 15 residues. With 11 bases clipped from V and 5 bases from J, the junction kept 17 bases outside the gene matches. The CDR3 loop is CASRLGAFGRETQYF. In DNA form, the CDR3 reads TGTGCCTCTCGGCTCGGAGCCTTCGGGAGGGAGACCCAGTACTTC. The entire variable domain, with the rest obtained from reference TRBV7-2 and TRBJ2-5, is as follows: GAGVSQSPSNKVTEKGKDVELRCDPISGHTALYWYRQSLGQGLEFLIYFQGNSAPDKSGLPSDRFSAERTGGSVSTLTIQRTQQEDSAVYLCASRLGAFGRETQYFGPGTRLLVL.

The chain uses TRBV7-9 and TRBJ1-2, with TRBD1 matching 7 bases. The CDR3 sequence is 14 residues long. Per the germline V gene, CDR1 is SEHNR and CDR2 is FQNEAQ (reference sequence). J was trimmed by 5 bases and V by 6 bases; bases with no gene match: 9. CDR3 region: CASSSTGIFYGYTF. The CDR3 bases are TGTGCCAGCAGTTCGACAGGGATCTTTTATGGCTACACCTTC.

The chain combines TRBV16 with TRBJ2-7; 11 bases are a match to TRBD1. Germline CDR1 KGHSY, CDR2 FQNENV. Unmatched junction bases numbered 17, after V lost 6 bases and J lost 4 bases. The CDR3 covers 18 residues. The DNA of the CDR3 is TGTGCCAGCAGACCGAGGACAGGGGGCACCCACAGCCAATACGAGCAGTACTTC. This sequence encodes CASRPRTGGTHSQYEQYF.

The V gene is TRBV6-4, the J gene TRBJ2-3; TRBD2 aligns across 7 bases. This CDR3 is built from 15 residues. The trim removed 3 bases at V and 2 bases at J, leaving 5 bases unmatched. Per germline, CDR1 MRHNA and CDR2 SNTAGT. The CDR3: CASSETGGATDTQYF. CDR3 sequence (DNA): TGTGCCAGCAGTGAAACGGGAGGAGCCACAGATACGCAGTATTTT.

The rearrangement links TRBV9 to TRBJ1-1, with TRBD1 matching 9 bases. The germline CDR1 and CDR2 sequences are SGDLS and YYNGEE. The CDR3 is 14 residues long. With V trimmed by 3 bases and J by 1 base, 1 base remained unmatched. The CDR3 loop reads CASSATGGNTEAFF. CDR3 DNA sequence: TGTGCCAGCAGCGCGACAGGGGGGAACACTGAAGCTTTCTTT.

This clone was detected only once. V usage is TRBV5-1 and J usage is TRBJ2-4, with D tentatively TRBD1 (5 bases). Germline V gene sequence: CDR1 SGHRS, CDR2 YFSETQ. The CDR3 runs to 14 residues. V was cut by 2 bases and J by 6 bases, with 12 bases left in between. Written as DNA, the CDR3 is TGCGCCAGCAGCTTTGGGTTCCAGGGAAACATTCAGTACTTC. Protein: CASSFGFQGNIQYF.

The chain recombines TRBV6-5 with TRBJ2-7; 7 nucleotides match TRBD2. Germline trimming cut 0 bases from V and 1 base from J; bases unmatched to any gene: 6. Looked up from germline, CDR1 is MNHEY and CDR2 is SVGAGI. CDR3 length: 16 amino acids. DNA for the CDR3: TGTGCCAGCAGTTACTCCGACCCAGCGGGATCCTACGAGCAGTACTTC. Translation: CASSYSDPAGSYEQYF.

The chain couples TRBV5-4 to TRBJ1-6, with 8 bases aligning to TRBD1. The CDR3 spans 17 residues. Germline V CDR1 and CDR2: SGHNT, YYREEE (reference sequence). After removal of 2 bases from V and 3 bases from J, the junction contained 7 bases not matched to a gene. CDR3 region: CASSFSTGAFYNSPLHF. The CDR3 nucleotides are TGTGCCAGCAGCTTTTCGACAGGGGCCTTCTATAATTCACCCCTCCACTTT.

The V and J genes are TRBV6-5 and TRBJ2-3; 7 positions match TRBD1. With V trimmed by 6 bases and J by 4 bases, 4 bases remained unmatched. This CDR3 is built from 13 residues. The V gene's germline CDR1 is MNHEY and CDR2 SVGAGI. CDR3: CASSRQGPDTQYF. CDR3 in DNA: TGTGCCAGCAGCAGACAGGGCCCAGATACGCAGTATTTT.

This chain links TRBV7-9 with TRBJ1-5; TRBD1 agrees at 7 bases. V was pared by 1 base and J by 7 bases, with 1 base of the junction left unmatched. The CDR3 contains 13 residues. Germline V gene sequence: CDR1 SEHNR, CDR2 FQNEAQ (reference sequence). This chain's CDR3 is CASSLEGAQPQHF. CDR3 nucleotide sequence: TGTGCCAGCAGCTTAGAGGGGGCCCAGCCCCAGCATTTT. The full variable domain, in which reference TRBV7-9 and TRBJ1-5 provide the parts outside the CDR3, is DTGVSQNPRHKITKRGQNVTFRCDPISEHNRLYWYRQTLGQGPEFLTYFQNEAQLEKSRLLSDRFSAERPKGSFSTLEIQRTEQGDSAMYLCASSLEGAQPQHFGDGTRLSIL.

J is TRBJ1-5 and V is TRBV5-8; 8 nucleotides align to TRBD1. After removal of 1 base from V and 1 base from J, the junction contained 1 base not matched to a gene. The germline V gene encodes CDR1 SGHTS and CDR2 YDEGEE. The length of the CDR3 is 15 residues. The CDR3: CASSLQGASNQPQHF. CDR3 nucleotide sequence: TGTGCCAGCAGCTTGCAGGGGGCGAGCAATCAGCCCCAGCATTTT.

This clone has only one observation. J is TRBJ2-1 and V is TRBV2, with a tentative D call TRBD1 (6 bases). This CDR3 has 14 amino acids. V was cut by 10 bases and J by 4 bases, with 17 bases left in between. The germline V gene encodes CDR1 SNHLY and CDR2 FYNNEI. The CDR3 region is CAILISRGYNEQFF. CDR3 bases: TGTGCCATCCTCATCTCGAGGGGGTACAATGAGCAGTTCTTC.

The chain uses TRBV7-2 and TRBJ1-1; possible D gene TRBD1, 6 bases. Germline assignment: CDR1 SGHTA and CDR2 FQGNSA. The V and J ends lost 5 bases and 4 bases respectively, with 14 bases between them. The CDR3 extends over 14 amino acids. The CDR3 loop is CASSPKGGGTEAFF. The CDR3 DNA reads TGTGCCAGCAGCCCGAAGGGGGGGGGCACTGAAGCTTTCTTT.

The V gene is TRBV7-2, the J gene TRBJ2-7, with 9 bases lining up with TRBD1. There are 14 residues in the CDR3. V trimming: 5 bases; J trimming: 5 bases; junction bases outside the gene matches: 7. CDR1 is SGHTA and CDR2 is FQGNSA in the germline V gene. The CDR3 loop reads CASSRRTGDHEQYF. The CDR3 DNA follows: TGTGCCAGCAGCCGACGGACAGGGGACCACGAGCAGTACTTC.

The chain carries TRBV4-3 and TRBJ2-3; 15 bases fit TRBD2. CDR3 length equals 16 residues. The V segment lost 4 bases and the J segment 3 bases; nucleotides outside the gene matches: 2. Germline values: CDR1 LGHNA, CDR2 YSLEER. The CDR3 loop is CASSLGLAGGTDTQYF. The CDR3 DNA is TGCGCCAGCAGCCTCGGACTAGCGGGAGGGACAGATACGCAGTATTTT.

This sequence joins TRBV14 and TRBJ1-4; no clear D. CDR3 size: 14 residues. Looked up from germline, CDR1 is SGHDN and CDR2 is FVKESK. Trimming cost V 2 bases and J 8 bases, with 12 bases left between them. In nucleotides, the CDR3 is TGTGCCAGCAGCCAACGGCGGCCCATGGAAAAACTGTTTTTT. It specifies CASSQRRPMEKLFF.

The CDR3 loop is CASTAGRGNQPQHF. The CDR3 DNA reads TGTGCCAGCACTGCAGGGAGGGGGAATCAGCCCCAGCATTTT. J is TRBJ1-5 and V is TRBV6-1, with D perhaps matching TRBD1 (6 bases). The germline V gene encodes CDR1 MNHNS and CDR2 SASEGT. The CDR3 is made up of 14 amino acids. The V end lost 7 bases, the J end lost 4 bases, and 14 bases lay between the germline ends.

The V and J genes are TRBV18 and TRBJ1-4; D uncertain. Germline lookup yields CDR1 KGHSH and CDR2 LQKENI. There are 15 residues in the CDR3. V gave up 2 bases and J gave up 2 bases, with 9 bases separating them. The CDR3 region is CASSPSPVTNEKLFF. Written as DNA, the CDR3 is TGTGCCAGCTCACCATCGCCGGTTACTAATGAAAAACTGTTTTTT.

This clone was counted only a few times. The V call is TRBV4-3, the J call TRBJ2-3; tentative D call: TRBD1 (5 bases). The CDR3 is 13 amino acids. V shed 5 bases and J shed 2 bases, with 8 bases lying between them. The germline gives CDR1 LGHNA, CDR2 YSLEER. The CDR3, as DNA: TGCGCCAGCAGCGGGGCATCCACAGATACGCAGTATTTT. This sequence encodes CASSGASTDTQYF.

This clone is a singleton in its sample. The CDR3 here is CASSLVQNNEQFF. Here the CDR3 DNA reads TGTGCCAGCAGTTTGGTACAGAACAATGAGCAGTTCTTC. The chain links TRBV6-5 to TRBJ2-1; no reliable D call. Trimming cost V 4 bases and J 5 bases, with 9 bases left between them. This CDR3 is built from 13 residues. The germline CDR1 and CDR2 sequences are MNHEY and SVGAGI.

This chain connects TRBV29-1 to TRBJ2-7, with 11 bases identical to TRBD1. Germline trimming cut 6 bases from V and 3 bases from J; bases unmatched to any gene: 4. Germline values: CDR1 SQVTM, CDR2 ANQGSEA. The CDR3 is 13 amino acids. The CDR3 protein is CSVPGQGDYEQYF. The CDR3, as DNA: TGCAGCGTACCGGGACAGGGGGACTACGAGCAGTACTTC.

The chain combines TRBV4-1 with TRBJ1-1; the D gene is possibly TRBD1 (6 bases). V lost 0 bases, J lost 1 base, and 9 bases lay in between. The CDR3 spans 15 residues. Per the germline V gene, CDR1 is MGHRA and CDR2 is YSYEKL. CDR3 sequence: CASSQEGQKNTEAFF. CDR3 nucleotides: TGCGCCAGCAGCCAAGAGGGACAAAAGAACACTGAAGCTTTCTTT.